A selection of T cell receptor beta chains follows, all from one sample in a study of beta chain features in type 1 diabetes. The table came from immunoSEQ multiplex PCR; TCRdb's copy has only in-frame clones and leaves some out. The top ten clones hold about 0.59% of a sample with over 150,000 clones, around 13% of them seen once. Sequencing input: central memory CD4+ T cells from blood. Source of these receptors: a woman aged 18-29 years in good health. CDR3s include the opening cysteine and the closing phenylalanine or tryptophan. A D gene is named only where the DNA matches it firmly. Clone sizes are given selectively: once, few, many, or a class where the clone is expanded.

d_gene	j_gene	abundance	v_gene	CDR3aa	CDR3nt
-	TRBJ1-2	few	TRBV14	CASSQDRGASYGYTF	TGTGCCAGCAGCCAAGACAGGGGAGCTTCCTATGGCTACACCTTC
TRBD2	TRBJ2-7	-	TRBV9	CASSAGLAGSQSSEQYF	TGTGCCAGCAGCGCAGGACTAGCGGGGTCGCAGTCGTCCGAGCAGTACTTC
TRBD1	TRBJ1-4	few	TRBV4-1	CASSPARSQGAGNEKLFF	TGCGCCAGCAGCCCTGCTCGGTCACAGGGGGCTGGGAATGAAAAACTGTTTTTT
TRBD1	TRBJ1-2	few	TRBV4-3	CASSRDSGFYGYTF	TGCGCCAGCAGCCGGGACAGTGGGTTCTATGGCTACACCTTC
TRBD1	TRBJ2-4	-	TRBV19	CASKGAEGAKNIQYF	TGTGCCAGCAAGGGGGCAGAGGGGGCCAAAAACATTCAGTACTTC
TRBD2	TRBJ2-1	-	TRBV28	CASSKGLAGLSSYNEQFF	TGTGCCAGCAGCAAGGGACTAGCGGGATTAAGCTCCTACAATGAGCAGTTCTTC
TRBD1	TRBJ2-5	many	TRBV7-2	CASSRRQGAGETQYF	TGTGCCAGCAGCAGGAGACAGGGGGCGGGAGAGACCCAGTACTTC
TRBD1	TRBJ1-4	few	TRBV7-9	CASSFTGTVNEKLFF	TGTGCCAGCAGCTTCACCGGGACAGTGAATGAAAAACTGTTTTTT
-	TRBJ1-3	few	TRBV11-1	CASSPRNSPSGNTIYF	TGTGCCAGCAGCCCCCGTAATTCTCCCTCTGGAAACACCATATATTTT
TRBD2	TRBJ2-7	few	TRBV19	CASSPKKGLAVNYEQYF	TGTGCCAGTAGTCCGAAAAAAGGACTAGCGGTTAACTACGAGCAGTACTTC
-	TRBJ2-7	few	TRBV28	CASTDREGRQYF	TGTGCCAGCACGGACAGGGAGGGACGGCAGTACTTC
-	TRBJ1-5	few	TRBV21-1	CASSKGGCQPQHF	TGTGCCAGCAGCAAAGGAGGGTGCCAGCCCCAGCATTTT
TRBD2	TRBJ2-2	-	TRBV5-1	CASSLGGGECRSLLAGGPGELFF	TGCGCCAGCAGCTTGGGGGGAGGGGAGTGTAGGTCCCTACTAGCGGGAGGGCCCGGGGAGCTGTTTTTT